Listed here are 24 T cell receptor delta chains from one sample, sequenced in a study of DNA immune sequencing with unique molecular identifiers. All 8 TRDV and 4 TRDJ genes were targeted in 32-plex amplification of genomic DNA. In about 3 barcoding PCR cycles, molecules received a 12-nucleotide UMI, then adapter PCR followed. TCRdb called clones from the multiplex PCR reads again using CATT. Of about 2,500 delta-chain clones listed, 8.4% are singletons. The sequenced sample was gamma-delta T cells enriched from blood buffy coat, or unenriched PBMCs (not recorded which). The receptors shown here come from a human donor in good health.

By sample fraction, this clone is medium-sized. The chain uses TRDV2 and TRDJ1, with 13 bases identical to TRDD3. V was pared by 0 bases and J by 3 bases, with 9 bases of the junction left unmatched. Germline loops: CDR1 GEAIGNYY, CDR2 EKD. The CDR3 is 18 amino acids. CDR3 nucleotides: TGTGCCTGTGACACCGTTAATGACTGGGGGATACGTCCCGATAAACTCATCTTT. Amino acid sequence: CACDTVNDWGIRPDKLIF.

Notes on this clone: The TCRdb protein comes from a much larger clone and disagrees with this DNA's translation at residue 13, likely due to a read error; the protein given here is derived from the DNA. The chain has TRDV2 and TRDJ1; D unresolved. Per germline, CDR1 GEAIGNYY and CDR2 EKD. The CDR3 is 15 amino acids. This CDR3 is CACDGVGANTDKHIF. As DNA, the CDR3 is TGTGCCTGTGACGGCGTCGGTGCAAACACCGATAAACACATCTTT.

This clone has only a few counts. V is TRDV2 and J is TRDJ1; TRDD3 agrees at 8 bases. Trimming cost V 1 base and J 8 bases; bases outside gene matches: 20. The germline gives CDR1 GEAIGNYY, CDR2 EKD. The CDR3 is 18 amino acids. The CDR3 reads CACDTLLVTGGRETKLIF. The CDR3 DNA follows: TGTGCCTGTGACACTCTCCTTGTTACTGGGGGCCGCGAGACCAAACTCATCTTT.

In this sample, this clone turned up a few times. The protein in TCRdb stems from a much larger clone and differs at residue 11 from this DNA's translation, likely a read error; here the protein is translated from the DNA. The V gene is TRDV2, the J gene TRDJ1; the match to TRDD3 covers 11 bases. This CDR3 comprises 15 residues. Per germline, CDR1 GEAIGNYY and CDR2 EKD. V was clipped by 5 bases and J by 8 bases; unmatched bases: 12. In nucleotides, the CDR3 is TGTGCCTGTGCCCAACTGGGGGATAGGGACGAAAAACTCATCTTT. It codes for CACAQLGDRDEKLIF.

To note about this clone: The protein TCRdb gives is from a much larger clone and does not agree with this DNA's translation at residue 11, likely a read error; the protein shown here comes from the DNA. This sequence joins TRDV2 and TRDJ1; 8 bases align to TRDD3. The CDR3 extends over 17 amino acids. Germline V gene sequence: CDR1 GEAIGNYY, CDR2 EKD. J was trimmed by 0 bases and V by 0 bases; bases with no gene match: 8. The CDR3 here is CACDTLTGGHNTDKLIF. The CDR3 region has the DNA TGTGCCTGTGACACCTTAACTGGGGGGCATAACACCGATAAACTCATCTTT.

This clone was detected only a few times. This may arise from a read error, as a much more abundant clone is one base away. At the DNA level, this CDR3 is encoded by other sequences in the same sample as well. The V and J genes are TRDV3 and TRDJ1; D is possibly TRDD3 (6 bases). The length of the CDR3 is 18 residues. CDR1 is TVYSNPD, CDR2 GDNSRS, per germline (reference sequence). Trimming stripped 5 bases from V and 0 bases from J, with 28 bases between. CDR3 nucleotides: TGTGCCGGCCTGCGATTCCCCTGGGATAGGAACGACACCGATAAACTCATCTTT. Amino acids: CAGLRFPWDRNDTDKLIF. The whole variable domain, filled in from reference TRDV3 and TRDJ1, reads CDKVTQSSPDQTVASGSEVVLLCTYDTVYSNPDLFWYRIRPDYSFQFVFYGDNSRSEGADFTQGRFSVKHILTQKAFHLVISPVRTEDSATYYCAGLRFPWDRNDTDKLIFGKGTRVTVEP.

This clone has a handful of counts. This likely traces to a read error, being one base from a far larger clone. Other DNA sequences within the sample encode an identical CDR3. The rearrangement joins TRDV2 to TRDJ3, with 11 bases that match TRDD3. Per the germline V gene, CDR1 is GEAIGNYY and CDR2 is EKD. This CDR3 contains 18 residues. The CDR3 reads CACDTAGGYTWDTRQMFF. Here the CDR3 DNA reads TGTGCCTGTGACACCGCTGGGGGATACACCTGGGACACCAGACAGATGTTTTTC.

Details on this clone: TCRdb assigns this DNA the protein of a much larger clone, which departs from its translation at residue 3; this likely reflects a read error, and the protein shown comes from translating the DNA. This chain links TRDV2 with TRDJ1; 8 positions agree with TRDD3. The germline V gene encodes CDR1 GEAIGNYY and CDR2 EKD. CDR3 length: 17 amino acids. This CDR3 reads CARDTLTGGHDTDKLIF. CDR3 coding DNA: TGTGCCCGTGACACCTTAACTGGGGGGCATGACACCGATAAACTCATCTTT.

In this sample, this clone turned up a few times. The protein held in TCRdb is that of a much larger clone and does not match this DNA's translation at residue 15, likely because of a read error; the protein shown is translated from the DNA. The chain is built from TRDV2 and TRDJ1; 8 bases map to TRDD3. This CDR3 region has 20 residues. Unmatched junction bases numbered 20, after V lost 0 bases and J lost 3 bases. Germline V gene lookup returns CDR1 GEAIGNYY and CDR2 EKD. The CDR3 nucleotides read TGTGCCTGTGACACCCTGAGGGTTTCTGGGGGACACGAGTACGCCGATAAACTCATCTTT. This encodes CACDTLRVSGGHEYADKLIF.

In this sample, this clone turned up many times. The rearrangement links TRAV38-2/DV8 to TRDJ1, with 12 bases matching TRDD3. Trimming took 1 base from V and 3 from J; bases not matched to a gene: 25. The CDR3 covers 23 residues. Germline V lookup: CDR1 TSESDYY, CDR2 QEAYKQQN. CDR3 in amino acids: CAYRSRAAGYWGILLLPPDKLIF. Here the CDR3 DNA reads TGTGCTTATAGGAGCCGGGCGGCCGGGTACTGGGGGATACTCCTTTTGCCGCCCGATAAACTCATCTTT.

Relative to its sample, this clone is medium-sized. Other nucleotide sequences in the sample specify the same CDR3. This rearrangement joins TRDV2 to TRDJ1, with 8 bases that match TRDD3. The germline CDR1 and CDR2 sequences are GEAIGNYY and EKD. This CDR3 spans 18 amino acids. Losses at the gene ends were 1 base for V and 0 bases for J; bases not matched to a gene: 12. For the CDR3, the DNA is TGTGCCTGTGACACACTTCTGGGGGAAAGGAGGTACACCGATAAACTCATCTTT. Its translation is CACDTLLGERRYTDKLIF.

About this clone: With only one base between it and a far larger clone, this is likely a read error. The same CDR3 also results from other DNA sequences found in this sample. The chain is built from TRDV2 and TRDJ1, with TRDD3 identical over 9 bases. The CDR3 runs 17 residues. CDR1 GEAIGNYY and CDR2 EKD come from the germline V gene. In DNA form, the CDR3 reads TGTGCTTGTGACACTCTGGGGGATGGAAAGTACACCGATAAACTCATCTTT. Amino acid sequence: CACDTLGDGKYTDKLIF.

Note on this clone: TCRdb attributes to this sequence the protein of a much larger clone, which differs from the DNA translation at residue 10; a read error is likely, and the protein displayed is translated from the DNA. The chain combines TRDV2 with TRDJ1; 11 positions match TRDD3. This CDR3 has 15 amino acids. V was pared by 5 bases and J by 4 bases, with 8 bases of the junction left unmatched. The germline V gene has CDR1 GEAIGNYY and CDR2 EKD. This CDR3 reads CACAQLGDRHDKLIF. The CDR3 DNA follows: TGTGCCTGTGCCCAACTGGGGGATAGGCACGATAAACTCATCTTT.

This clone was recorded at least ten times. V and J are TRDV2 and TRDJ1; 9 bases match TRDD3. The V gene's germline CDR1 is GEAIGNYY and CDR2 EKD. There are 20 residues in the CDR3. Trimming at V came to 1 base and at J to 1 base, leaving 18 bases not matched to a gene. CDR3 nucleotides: TGTGCCTGTGACACGAAGCTCCTGGATACTGGGGGAACCCTCACCGATAAACTCATCTTT. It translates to CACDTKLLDTGGTLTDKLIF.

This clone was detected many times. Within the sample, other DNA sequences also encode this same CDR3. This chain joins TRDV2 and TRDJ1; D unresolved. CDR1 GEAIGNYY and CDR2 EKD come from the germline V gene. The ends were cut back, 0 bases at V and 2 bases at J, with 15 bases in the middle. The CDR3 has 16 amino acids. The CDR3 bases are TGTGCCTGTGACACCGTCTCGGGACTACATACCGATAAACTCATCTTT. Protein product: CACDTVSGLHTDKLIF.

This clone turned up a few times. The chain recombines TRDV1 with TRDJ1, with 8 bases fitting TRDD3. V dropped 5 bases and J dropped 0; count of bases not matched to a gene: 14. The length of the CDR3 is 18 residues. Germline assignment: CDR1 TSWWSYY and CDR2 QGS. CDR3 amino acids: CALGNSAYWGVNTDKLIF. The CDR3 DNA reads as TGTGCTCTTGGGAACTCAGCGTACTGGGGGGTTAACACCGATAAACTCATCTTT.

The CDR3 reads CALGELDLPRAYWGIRESARPLIF. The CDR3 DNA sequence: TGTGCTCTTGGGGAACTAGATCTCCCCCGGGCCTACTGGGGGATACGCGAATCGGCCAGACCCCTGATCTTT. V usage is TRDV1 and J usage is TRDJ4; 13 bases are a match to TRDD3. TCRdb records no J gene; here it was assigned by comparing the DNA to germline. The germline gives CDR1 TSWWSYY, CDR2 QGS. V lost 0 bases to trimming and J lost 0 bases; unmatched junction nucleotides: 25. The length of the CDR3 is 24 residues.

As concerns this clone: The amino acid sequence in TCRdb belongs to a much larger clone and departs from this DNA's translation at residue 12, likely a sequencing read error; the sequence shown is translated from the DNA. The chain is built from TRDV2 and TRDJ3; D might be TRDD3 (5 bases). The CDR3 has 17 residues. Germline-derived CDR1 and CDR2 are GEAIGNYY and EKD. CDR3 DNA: TGTGCCTGTGACACATCGCCCCCCTCCTGGGACAACCGACAGATGTTTTTC. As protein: CACDTSPPSWDNRQMFF.

The CDR3, as DNA: TGTGCTCTAGCACTTCCTACCCCATCTGGGGGATACCTATACACCGATAAACTCATCTTT. Amino acid sequence: CALALPTPSGGYLYTDKLIF. The rearrangement links TRDV1 to TRDJ1; 11 nucleotides agree with TRDD3. TCRdb lists no J gene, so it was determined here by aligning the DNA to germline. Unmatched junction bases numbered 21, after V lost 9 bases and J lost 0 bases. Germline values: CDR1 TSWWSYY, CDR2 QGS. The CDR3 is made up of 20 amino acids.

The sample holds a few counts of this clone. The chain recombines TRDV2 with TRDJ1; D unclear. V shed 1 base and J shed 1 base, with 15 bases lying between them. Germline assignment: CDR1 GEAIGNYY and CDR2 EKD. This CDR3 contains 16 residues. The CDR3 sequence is CACDTAFGGFTDKLIF. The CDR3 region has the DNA TGTGCCTGTGACACAGCTTTCGGAGGCTTCACCGATAAACTCATCTTT.

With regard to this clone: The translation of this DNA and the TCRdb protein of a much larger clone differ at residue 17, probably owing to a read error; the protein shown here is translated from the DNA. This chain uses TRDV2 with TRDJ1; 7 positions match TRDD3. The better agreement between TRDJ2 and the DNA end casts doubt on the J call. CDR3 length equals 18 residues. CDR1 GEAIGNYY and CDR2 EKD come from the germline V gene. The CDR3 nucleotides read TGTGCCTGTGACACCGTAGGAGGTGGGGATATCCGATCCGATAAACTCTTCTTT. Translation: CACDTVGGGDIRSDKLFF.

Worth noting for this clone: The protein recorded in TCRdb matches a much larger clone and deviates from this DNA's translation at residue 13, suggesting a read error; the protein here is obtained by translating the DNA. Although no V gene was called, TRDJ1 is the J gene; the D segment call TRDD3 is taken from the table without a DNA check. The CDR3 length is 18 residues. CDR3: CACDTVLSGGSYIDKLIF. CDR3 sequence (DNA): TGTGCCTGTGACACCGTACTTTCTGGGGGATCTTACATCGATAAACTCATCTTT.

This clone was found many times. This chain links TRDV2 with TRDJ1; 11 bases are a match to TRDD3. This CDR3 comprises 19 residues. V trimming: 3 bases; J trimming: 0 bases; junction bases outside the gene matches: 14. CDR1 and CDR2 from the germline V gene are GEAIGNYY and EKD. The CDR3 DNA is TGTGCCTGTGACCCCGTACTGGGGGATAACCTCGCGGACACCGATAAACTCATCTTT. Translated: CACDPVLGDNLADTDKLIF.

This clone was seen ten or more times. CDR3: CACVTLGTAVDTDKLIF. In nucleotides, the CDR3 is TGTGCCTGTGTCACACTGGGGACCGCCGTTGACACCGATAAACTCATCTTT. This chain joins TRDV2 and TRDJ1; 7 bases are a match to TRDD3. This CDR3 has 17 amino acids. The V gene end was trimmed by 5 bases and the J gene end by 0 bases; junction bases not matched to a gene: 14. CDR1 and CDR2 (germline): GEAIGNYY, EKD.